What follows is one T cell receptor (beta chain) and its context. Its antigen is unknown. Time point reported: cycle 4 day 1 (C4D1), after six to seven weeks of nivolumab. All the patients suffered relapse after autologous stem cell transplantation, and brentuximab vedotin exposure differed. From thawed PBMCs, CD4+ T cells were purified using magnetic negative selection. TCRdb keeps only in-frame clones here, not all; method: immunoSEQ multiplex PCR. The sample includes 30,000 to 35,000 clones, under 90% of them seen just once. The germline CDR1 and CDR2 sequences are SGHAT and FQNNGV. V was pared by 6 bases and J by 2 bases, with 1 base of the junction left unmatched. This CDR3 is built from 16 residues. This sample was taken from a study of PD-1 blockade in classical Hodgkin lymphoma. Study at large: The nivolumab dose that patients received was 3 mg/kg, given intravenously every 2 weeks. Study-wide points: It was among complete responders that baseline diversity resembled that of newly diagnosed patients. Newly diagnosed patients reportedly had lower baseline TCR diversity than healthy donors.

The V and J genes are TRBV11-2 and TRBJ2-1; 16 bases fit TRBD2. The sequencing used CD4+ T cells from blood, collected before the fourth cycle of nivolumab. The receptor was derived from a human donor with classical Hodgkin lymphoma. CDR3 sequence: CASRGLAGGAYNEQFF. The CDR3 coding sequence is TGTGCCAGCAGGGGACTAGCGGGGGGGGCCTACAATGAGCAGTTCTTC.